This T cell receptor beta chain was observed in a study of shared clonotypes between healthy human individuals. Study-level information: Researchers assigned three CD4 naive, three CD4 memory, two CD8 naive and one CD8 memory plate to each donor.

The assay was immunoSEQ multiplex PCR, and TCRdb's table has in-frame clones only and misses some. The table shows about 2.4 million clones, with 80% to 95% occurring only once. With 3 bases removed from V and 6 bases from J, the gap between germline ends came to 6 bases. Germline-derived CDR1 and CDR2 are MNHEY and SMNVEV (reference sequence). This CDR3 spans 13 amino acids. The sequencing sample was made of naive CD4+ T cells from PBMCs. Regarding subset: CD45RA+ positively selected. This TCR was recovered from a young man in good health. Some clones in this sample may be carry-over from other donors' samples. V gene TRBV27 combines with J gene TRBJ1-6; unclear D gene. This chain's CDR3 is CASSFFGNSPLHF. In DNA, the CDR3 is TGTGCCAGCAGTTTCTTCGGTAATTCACCCCTCCACTTT.